The 2 T cell receptor beta chains below come from one sample, sequenced in a study of blood T cell repertoires in COVID-19. Libraries were prepared by immunoSEQ multiplex PCR; TCRdb keeps only in-frame clonotypes and omits some of them. The sample has around 250,000 clones; more than 85% are singletons. The sample consisted of peripheral blood. These receptors all come from a young man with active or convalescent COVID-19.

This rearrangement joins TRBV24-1 to TRBJ2-3, with 9 bases that match TRBD1. Per germline, CDR1 KGHDR and CDR2 SFDVKD. The ends lost 9 bases at V and 2 bases at J; junction bases unmatched: 2. The CDR3 extends over 13 amino acids. DNA of the CDR3: TGTGCCACCGGGACAGGGCACACAGATACGCAGTATTTT. Protein sequence: CATGTGHTDTQYF.

The DNA for the CDR3 is TGTGCCAGCAGCTTCCGGGACACATCTAACTATGGCTACACCTTC. It translates to CASSFRDTSNYGYTF. J is TRBJ1-2 and V is TRBV5-5, with D tentatively TRBD1 (6 bases). CDR3 length: 15 amino acids. In germline, CDR1 is SGHKS, CDR2 YYEKEE (reference sequence). Between the trimmed V and J ends, which lost 2 bases and 0 bases, there was a span of 11 bases. The full variable domain, its missing parts supplied by reference TRBV5-5 and TRBJ1-2, is DAGVTQSPTHLIKTRGQQVTLRCSPISGHKSVSWYQQVLGQGPQFIFQYYEKEERGRGNFPDRFSARQFPNYSSELNVNALLLGDSALYLCASSFRDTSNYGYTFGSGTRLTVV.